This T cell receptor beta chain was retrieved from a study of T cell repertoires in cytomegalovirus infection. The overall study: Matching HLA type, along with CMV infection, was indicated by public TCR beta signatures.

TCRdb itself ran the reads through MiXCR, one entry per CDR3 protein. This table holds 830,000 or so distinct CDR3 sequences, approximately 32% found once. The CDR3 loop spans 15 amino acids. Germline CDR1 SGHKS, CDR2 YYEKEE (reference sequence). Trimming removed 3 bases from V and 8 bases from J; junction bases left unmatched: 11. Details on this clonotype: Its antigen is undetermined.

V is TRBV5-5 and J is TRBJ1-2; 9 positions match TRBD1. This TCR derives from a human donor in good health (CMV status not recorded). Some clones in this sample may be carry-over from other donors' samples. The starting material was cultured CD8+ T cells from PBMCs, obtained from culture after CMV antigen stimulation. The CDR3, as DNA: TGTGCCAGCAGCTGGCCCCTCCCGGGACAGGGAGGCTACACCTTC. Protein sequence: CASSWPLPGQGGYTF.